This T cell receptor beta chain was sequenced during a study of CD8 T cells in Susac syndrome. Overall study findings and caveats: A relatively small number of individuals underwent TCR sequencing and HLA analysis.

The RNA input was roughly 0.45 to 1 ug, and it was reverse transcribed with random hexamers. TCRdb re-called the immunoSEQ multiplex PCR reads with MiXCR, one entry per CDR3 protein. Here the sample spans more than 150,000 distinct CDR3 sequences, 95% being singletons. To note about this clonotype: Its antigen is unknown.

V was pared by 5 bases and J by 3 bases, with 12 bases of the junction left unmatched. The CDR3 extends over 18 amino acids. Germline V gene data show CDR1 as SGHVS and CDR2 as FNYEAQ. V is TRBV7-6 and J is TRBJ2-1; 11 bases line up with TRBD2. Material for sequencing was CD8+ T cells from PBMCs. The receptor comes from a human donor with multiple sclerosis. CDR3 nucleotide sequence: TGTGCCAGCAGCCCCTCCCTCCGACTAGCGGGGAACTACAATGAGCAGTTCTTC. Encoded protein: CASSPSLRLAGNYNEQFF.